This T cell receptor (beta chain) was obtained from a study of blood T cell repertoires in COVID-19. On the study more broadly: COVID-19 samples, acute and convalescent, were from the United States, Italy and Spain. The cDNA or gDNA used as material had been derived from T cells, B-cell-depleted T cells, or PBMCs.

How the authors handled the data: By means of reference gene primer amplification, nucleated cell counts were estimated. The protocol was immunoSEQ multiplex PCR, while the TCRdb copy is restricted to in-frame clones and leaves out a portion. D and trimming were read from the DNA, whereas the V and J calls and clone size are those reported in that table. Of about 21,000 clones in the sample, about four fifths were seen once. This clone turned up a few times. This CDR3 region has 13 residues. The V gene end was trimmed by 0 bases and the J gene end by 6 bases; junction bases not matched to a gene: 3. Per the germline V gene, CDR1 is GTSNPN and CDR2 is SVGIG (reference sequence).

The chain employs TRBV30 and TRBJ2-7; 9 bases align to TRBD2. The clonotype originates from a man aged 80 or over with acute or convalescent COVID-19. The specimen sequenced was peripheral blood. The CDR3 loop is CAWSVIAGVEQYF. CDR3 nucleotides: TGTGCCTGGAGTGTAATAGCGGGAGTCGAGCAGTACTTC.